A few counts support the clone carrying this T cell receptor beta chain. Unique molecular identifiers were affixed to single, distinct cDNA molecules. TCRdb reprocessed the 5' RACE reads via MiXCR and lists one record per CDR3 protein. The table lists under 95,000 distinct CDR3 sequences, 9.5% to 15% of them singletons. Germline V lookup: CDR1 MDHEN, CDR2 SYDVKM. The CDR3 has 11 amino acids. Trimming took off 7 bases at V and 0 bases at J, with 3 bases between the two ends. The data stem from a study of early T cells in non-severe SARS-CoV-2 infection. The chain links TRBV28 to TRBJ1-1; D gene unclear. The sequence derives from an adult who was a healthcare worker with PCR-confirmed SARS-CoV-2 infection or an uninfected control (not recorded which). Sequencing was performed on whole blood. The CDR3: CASTVNTEAFF. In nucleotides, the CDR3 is TGTGCCAGCACAGTGAACACTGAAGCTTTCTTT.